The 18 T cell receptor beta chains in this list originate from one sample, sequenced in a study of blood T cell repertoires in COVID-19. Sequencing was performed with immunoSEQ multiplex PCR; in TCRdb, only in-frame clones are kept and a portion is missing. The data hold about 310,000 clones, with about nine tenths observed a single time. Sequencing used PBMCs or T cells enriched from blood (not recorded which). These receptors originate from a woman aged 18-29 years who had recovered from COVID-19.

This clone has a single count. The chain carries TRBV4-1 and TRBJ1-4; D gene ambiguous. Germline-derived CDR1 and CDR2 are MGHRA and YSYEKL. The CDR3 covers 15 residues. Trimming removed 4 bases from V and 1 base from J, with 10 bases in between. CDR3 nucleotide sequence: TGCGCCAGCAGCCCCACGAGTATAACTAATGAAAAACTGTTTTTT. Amino acids: CASSPTSITNEKLFF.

This clone was seen a single time. CDR3 sequence reads: CASSASGISYNEQFF. The CDR3 nucleotides read TGTGCCAGCAGTGCTAGCGGGATCTCCTACAATGAGCAGTTCTTC. V gene TRBV6-2 or TRBV6-3 combines with J gene TRBJ2-1; 9 bases agree with TRBD2. The CDR3 runs 15 residues. V gave up 5 bases and J gave up 0 bases; unmatched junction bases: 2. In germline, CDR1 is MNHEY, CDR2 SVGEGT.

The rearrangement links TRBV7-2 to TRBJ2-2, with unresolved D. Germline-derived CDR1 and CDR2 are SGHTA and FQGNSA. The V end was cut by 2 bases, the J end by 6 bases, with 4 bases between. The CDR3 has 12 residues. CDR3 protein: CASSLRAGELFF. CDR3 nucleotide sequence: TGTGCCAGCAGCTTACGGGCCGGGGAGCTGTTTTTT.

This rearrangement joins TRBV5-4 to TRBJ2-2; 7 bases fit TRBD1. The ends lost 4 bases at V and 6 bases at J; junction bases unmatched: 9. Germline lookup yields CDR1 SGHNT and CDR2 YYREEE (reference sequence). This CDR3 is 15 amino acids long. CDR3: CASSIDRVEAGELFF. The CDR3 nucleotides read TGTGCCAGCAGCATAGACAGGGTGGAGGCCGGGGAGCTGTTTTTT.

V usage is TRBV4-2 and J usage is TRBJ1-1; D may be TRBD1 (5 bases). V gave up 7 bases and J gave up 10 bases, with 19 bases separating them. The CDR3 extends over 13 amino acids. Germline CDR1 reads LGHNA; CDR2 reads YNFKEQ. The CDR3 loop is CASTPEMDTGAFF. CDR3 DNA: TGTGCCAGCACGCCGGAAATGGACACGGGAGCTTTCTTT.

The rearrangement uses TRBV19 and TRBJ1-5; 8 nucleotides agree with TRBD1. V trimming: 3 bases; J trimming: 16 bases; junction bases outside the gene matches: 11. Germline loops: CDR1 LNHDA, CDR2 SQIVND (reference sequence). The CDR3 runs 13 residues. The CDR3 DNA reads as TGTGCCAGTAGTATCGCCAGGGGGCGTATATTACATTTT. The encoded protein is CASSIARGRILHF.

There are a few counts of this clone. The rearrangement joins TRBV7-3 to TRBJ1-2; D is unclear. The germline V gene has CDR1 SGHTA and CDR2 FQGTGA. The CDR3 runs to 14 residues. Trimming pared 0 bases from V and 4 bases from J, leaving 9 bases between. CDR3: CASSLTTQIYGYTF. The CDR3 DNA is TGTGCCAGCAGCTTAACGACACAGATCTATGGCTACACCTTC.

This chain joins TRBV27 and TRBJ1-5; D gene uncertain. The germline gives CDR1 MNHEY, CDR2 SMNVEV (reference sequence). This CDR3 spans 14 amino acids. Trimming removed 3 bases from V and 2 bases from J, with 8 bases in between. As DNA, the CDR3 is TGTGCCAGCAGTTTCGGTGTTGGCAATCAGCCCCAGCATTTT. Amino acid sequence: CASSFGVGNQPQHF.

The CDR3 nucleotides are TGTGCCAGCAGTCCCGAGATAGCGGGGGGGCTCTCTGGGCAGTACTTC. It specifies CASSPEIAGGLSGQYF. The chain joins TRBV2 to TRBJ2-7, with TRBD2 matching 11 bases. Germline-derived CDR1 and CDR2 are SNHLY and FYNNEI. Trimming removed 5 bases from V and 9 bases from J; junction bases left unmatched: 15. The CDR3 contains 16 residues. Based on the CDR3 plus reference TRBV2 and TRBJ2-7, the full variable domain is EPEVTQTPSHQVTQMGQEVILRCVPISNHLYFYWYRQILGQKVEFLVSFYNNEISEKSEIFDDQFSVERPDGSNFTLKIRSTKLEDSAMYFCASSPEIAGGLSGQYFGPGTRLTVT.

The chain combines TRBV9 with TRBJ1-6, with 7 bases aligning to TRBD1. Germline CDR1 is SGDLS and CDR2 is YYNGEE. The CDR3 is 14 residues long. V dropped 6 bases and J dropped 5; count of bases not matched to a gene: 5. CDR3 in amino acids: CASTKGQDNSPLHF. CDR3 in DNA: TGTGCCAGCACCAAAGGACAGGATAATTCACCCCTCCACTTT.

The chain links TRBV7-2 to TRBJ2-3; a weak D match, TRBD2 (6 bases). Trimming took 2 bases from V and 2 from J, leaving 8 bases between them. Per the germline V gene, CDR1 is SGHTA and CDR2 is FQGNSA. The CDR3 loop spans 14 amino acids. CDR3 sequence (DNA): TGTGCCAGCAGCTTACGGCGGGACACAGATACGCAGTATTTT. Amino acids: CASSLRRDTDTQYF.

This chain uses TRBV19 with TRBJ1-2; no clear D gene. Looked up from germline, CDR1 is LNHDA and CDR2 is SQIVND (reference sequence). V lost 6 bases to trimming and J lost 0 bases, with 11 bases between them. This CDR3 has 14 residues. In DNA, the CDR3 is TGTGCCAGTAGCCGCGGAGGCTCTAACTATGGCTACACCTTC. It yields the protein CASSRGGSNYGYTF.

The chain joins TRBV7-9 to TRBJ1-1, with a possible D match to TRBD1 (5 bases). The CDR3 sequence is 16 residues long. Germline V CDR1 and CDR2: SEHNR, FQNEAQ (reference sequence). The V and J ends lost 3 bases and 4 bases respectively, with 18 bases between them. In DNA, the CDR3 is TGTGCCAGCAGCTTTACGTTGGGGGGGTCCTTCACTGAAGCTTTCTTT. It specifies CASSFTLGGSFTEAFF.

This sequence joins TRBV5-1 and TRBJ1-2; 7 bases fit TRBD1. Trimming cost V 1 base and J 4 bases; bases outside gene matches: 7. The CDR3 runs to 15 residues. Germline CDR1 and CDR2: SGHRS and YFSETQ. CDR3 sequence (DNA): TGCGCCAGCAGCTTGAGGACAGGAGAGGTCTATGGCTACACCTTC. Its translation: CASSLRTGEVYGYTF.

V is TRBV18 and J is TRBJ1-1; D gene uncertain. Germline V gene data show CDR1 as KGHSH and CDR2 as LQKENI. This CDR3 comprises 16 residues. Trimming stripped 0 bases from V and 0 bases from J, with 11 bases between. CDR3 coding DNA: TGTGCCAGCTCACCACCGAACCGACACATGAACACTGAAGCTTTCTTT. This codes for CASSPPNRHMNTEAFF.

The chain employs TRBV18 and TRBJ1-2; TRBD1 is a possible D gene (6 bases). The CDR3 is made up of 13 amino acids. V was clipped by 3 bases and J by 1 base, with 6 bases between them. Germline CDR1 reads KGHSH; CDR2 reads LQKENI. This chain's CDR3 is CASSPDSNYGYTF. In DNA form, the CDR3 reads TGTGCCAGCTCACCGGACAGTAACTATGGCTACACCTTC.

The CDR3 here is CASSIGFRVGPQEYGYTF. The CDR3 DNA reads TGTGCCAGTAGTATCGGTTTCAGGGTTGGGCCTCAAGAATATGGCTACACCTTC. The gene calls are TRBV19 and TRBJ1-2; possible D gene TRBD1, 5 bases. The CDR3 length is 18 residues. Germline assignment: CDR1 LNHDA and CDR2 SQIVND (reference sequence). V lost 3 bases and J 5 bases, leaving 25 bases between the germline ends.

J is TRBJ1-1 and V is TRBV19, with D hard to call. CDR3 size: 13 residues. Germline lookup yields CDR1 LNHDA and CDR2 SQIVND (reference sequence). Trimming pared 7 bases from V and 2 bases from J, leaving 11 bases between. The CDR3 nucleotides are TGTGCCAGTACCACCACAGCTAACACTGAAGCTTTCTTT. It translates to CASTTTANTEAFF.